A selection of T cell receptor beta chains follows, all from one sample in a study of T cells in Graves' hyperthyroidism and ophthalmopathy. TCRdb re-analysed the multiplex PCR reads in MiXCR, keeping a single row per CDR3 protein. This repertoire shows 450,000 to 550,000 distinct CDR3 sequences, around a quarter found once; its top ten account for over 9%. Sequenced sample: blood. The receptors were sampled from a woman between 25 and 40 years old with Graves' ophthalmopathy. Both conserved end residues are part of each CDR3. D genes are given only for firm matches. Expanded clones get a size class; other rows say once, few or many, or leave the size out.

abundance,v_gene,d_gene,j_gene,CDR3nt,CDR3aa
.,TRBV29-1,.,TRBJ2-7,TGCAGCGTTGGGCAGCCATACGAGCAGTACTTC,CSVGQPYEQYF
.,TRBV6-1,.,TRBJ2-7,TGTGCCAGCAGTGAAGTCGCAGGGGCCTACGAGCAGTACTTC,CASSEVAGAYEQYF
many,TRBV2,.,TRBJ2-2,TGTGCCAGCATTCCTCAAGAAAACACCGGGGAGCTGTTTTTT,CASIPQENTGELFF
.,TRBV20-1,TRBD1,TRBJ1-1,TGCAGTGCTAGAAGGCCGGGACAGGGGGTAATGAACACTGAAGCTTTCTTT,CSARRPGQGVMNTEAFF
many,TRBV12-3/TRBV12-4,TRBD1,TRBJ1-1,TGTGCCAGCAGACCAGGGGGGACTGAAGCTTTCTTT,CASRPGGTEAFF
many,TRBV18,TRBD1,TRBJ2-7,TGTGCCAGCTCACCAGTTACAGGGGACTACGAGCAGTACTTC,CASSPVTGDYEQYF
few,TRBV3-1,.,TRBJ2-5,TGTGCCAGCAGCCGGACCGGGACGTGGCAAGAGACCCAGTACTTC,CASSRTGTWQETQYF
many,TRBV10-3,.,TRBJ1-2,TGTGCCATCAGTGAGGCGGGGGACTATGGCTACACCTTC,CAISEAGDYGYTF
many,TRBV3-1,.,TRBJ2-5,TGTGCCAGCAGCCAGGATTATGCGCCCGAGAGGTACCAAGAGACCCAGTACTTC,CASSQDYAPERYQETQYF
.,TRBV15,.,TRBJ1-1,TGTGCCACCAGCAGACGGCGAGGGTTGACTGAAGCTTTCTTT,CATSRRRGLTEAFF
.,TRBV10-3,.,TRBJ2-7,TGTGCCATCAGTGAGTCTTGGGCAGGCGAGCAGTACTTC,CAISESWAGEQYF
many,TRBV27,.,TRBJ2-2,TGTGCCAGCAGTACTAACAGGTGGATGTTGACTGGGGAGCTGTTTTTT,CASSTNRWMLTGELFF
many,TRBV10-3,TRBD1,TRBJ1-5,TGTGCCATCAGCCCTCAGGGGGGAAATCAGCCCCAGCATTTT,CAISPQGGNQPQHF
.,TRBV5-6,.,TRBJ1-2,TGTGCCAGCAGCGCGTACACAGGGTTCGACGATGGCTACACCTTC,CASSAYTGFDDGYTF
many,TRBV2,TRBD1,TRBJ2-5,TGTGCCAGCAGTGAACTCAGGGGGCAAGAGACCCAGTACTTC,CASSELRGQETQYF
many,TRBV2,.,TRBJ1-5,TGTGCCAGCAGTGAAGCGGTGGCGGCTGGGCAGCCCCAGCATTTT,CASSEAVAAGQPQHF